Below, one T cell receptor (beta chain) is given with its context. Its antigen is unknown. Germline V gene data show CDR1 as DFQATT and CDR2 as SNEGSKA (reference sequence). The CDR3 length is 14 residues. J was trimmed by 2 bases and V by 6 bases; bases with no gene match: 9. The data were obtained in a study of response to subunit inactivated influenza vaccine. From the RT-PCR reads, TCRdb called clonotypes with MiXCR, one entry per CDR3 protein. The sample comprises 430,000 or so distinct CDR3 sequences, approximately 11% of which are singletons, and approximately 12% rests with the top ten. Study observations and caveats: It was the authors' suggestion that each seasonal influenza vaccination recruits few new T cells.

Specimen: PBMCs from blood, collected 45 days after vaccination. The sequence came from a man in his forties or fifties who received an inactivated influenza vaccine. The V gene is TRBV20-1, the J gene TRBJ1-1, with 7 bases aligning to TRBD1. The CDR3 reads CSAAPGTANTEAFF. The CDR3 DNA is TGCAGTGCCGCCCCGGGGACAGCAAACACTGAAGCTTTCTTT.